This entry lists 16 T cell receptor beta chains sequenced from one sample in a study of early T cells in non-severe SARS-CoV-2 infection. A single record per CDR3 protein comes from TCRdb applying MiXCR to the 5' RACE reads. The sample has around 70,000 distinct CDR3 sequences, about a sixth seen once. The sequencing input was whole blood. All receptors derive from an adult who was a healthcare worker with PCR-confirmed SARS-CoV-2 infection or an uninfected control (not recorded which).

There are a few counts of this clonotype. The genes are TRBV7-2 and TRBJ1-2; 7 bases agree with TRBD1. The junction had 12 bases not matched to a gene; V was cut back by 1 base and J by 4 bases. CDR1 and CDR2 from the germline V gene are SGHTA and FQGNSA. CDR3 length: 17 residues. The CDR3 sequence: CASSLVGPGTASYGYTF. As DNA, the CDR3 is TGTGCCAGCAGCTTAGTGGGACCCGGGACAGCGAGCTATGGCTACACCTTC.

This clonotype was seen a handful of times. CDR3: CASSPGTSAWPQHF. Here the CDR3 DNA reads TGTGCCAGCAGCCCTGGGACGTCGGCCTGGCCCCAGCATTTT. The chain uses TRBV5-5 and TRBJ1-5; D is possibly TRBD1 (5 bases). CDR3 length: 14 residues. Germline V gives CDR1 SGHKS, CDR2 YYEKEE (reference sequence). The ends were cut back, 4 bases at V and 9 bases at J, with 17 bases in the middle.

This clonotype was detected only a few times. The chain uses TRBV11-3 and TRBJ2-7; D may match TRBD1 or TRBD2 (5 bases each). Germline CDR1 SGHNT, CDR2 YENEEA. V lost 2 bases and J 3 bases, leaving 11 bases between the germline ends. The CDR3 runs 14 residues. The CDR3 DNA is TGTGCCAGCAGCTTATGGGACCGCCGCTACGAGCAGTACTTC. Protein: CASSLWDRRYEQYF.

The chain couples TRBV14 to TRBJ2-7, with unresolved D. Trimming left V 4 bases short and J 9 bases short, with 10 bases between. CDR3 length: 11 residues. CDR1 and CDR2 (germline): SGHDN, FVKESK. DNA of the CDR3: TGTGCCAGCAGCCTCGGACCGACGCAGTACTTC. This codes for CASSLGPTQYF.

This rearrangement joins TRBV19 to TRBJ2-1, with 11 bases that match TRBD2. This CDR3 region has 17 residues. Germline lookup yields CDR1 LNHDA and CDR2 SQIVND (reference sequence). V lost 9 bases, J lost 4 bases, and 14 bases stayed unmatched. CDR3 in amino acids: CARNGGPTSGAYNEQFF. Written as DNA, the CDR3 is TGTGCCAGAAACGGAGGGCCGACTAGCGGGGCGTACAATGAGCAGTTCTTC.

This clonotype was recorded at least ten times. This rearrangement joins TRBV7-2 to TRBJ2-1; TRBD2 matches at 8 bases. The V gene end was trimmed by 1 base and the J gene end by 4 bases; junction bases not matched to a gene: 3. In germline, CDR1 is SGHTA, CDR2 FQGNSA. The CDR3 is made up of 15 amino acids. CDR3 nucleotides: TGTGCCAGCAGCTTAGAAGTAGCGGGGTACAATGAGCAGTTCTTC. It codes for CASSLEVAGYNEQFF. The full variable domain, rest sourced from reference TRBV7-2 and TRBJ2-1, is GAGVSQSPSNKVTEKGKDVELRCDPISGHTALYWYRQSLGQGLEFLIYFQGNSAPDKSGLPSDRFSAERTGGSVSTLTIQRTQQEDSAVYLCASSLEVAGYNEQFFGPGTRLTVL.

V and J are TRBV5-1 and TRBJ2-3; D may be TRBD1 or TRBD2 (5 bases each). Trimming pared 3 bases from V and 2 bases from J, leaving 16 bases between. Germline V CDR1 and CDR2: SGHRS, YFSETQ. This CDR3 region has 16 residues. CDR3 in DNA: TGCGCCAGCAGCTCCACCCGGGACGGCCCCACAGATACGCAGTATTTT. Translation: CASSSTRDGPTDTQYF.

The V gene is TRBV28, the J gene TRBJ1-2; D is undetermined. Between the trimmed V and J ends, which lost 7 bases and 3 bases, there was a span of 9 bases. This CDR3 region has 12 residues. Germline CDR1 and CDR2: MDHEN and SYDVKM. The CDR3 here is CASNMGYYGYTF. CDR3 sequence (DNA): TGTGCCAGCAATATGGGTTACTATGGCTACACCTTC.

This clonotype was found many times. Written as DNA, the CDR3 is TGTGCCAGCACCCTAGGTTCGCATGAGCAGTACTTC. Amino acids: CASTLGSHEQYF. This rearrangement joins TRBV11-2 to TRBJ2-7; D unresolved. The V gene's germline CDR1 is SGHAT and CDR2 FQNNGV. With 7 bases removed from V and 7 bases from J, the gap between germline ends came to 14 bases. The CDR3 is 12 amino acids.

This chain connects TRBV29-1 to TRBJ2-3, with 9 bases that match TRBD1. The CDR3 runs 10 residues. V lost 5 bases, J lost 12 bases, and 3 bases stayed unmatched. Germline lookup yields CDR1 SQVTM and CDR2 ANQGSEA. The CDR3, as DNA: TGCAGCGTTCCGGGACAGGGACAGTATTTT. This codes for CSVPGQGQYF.

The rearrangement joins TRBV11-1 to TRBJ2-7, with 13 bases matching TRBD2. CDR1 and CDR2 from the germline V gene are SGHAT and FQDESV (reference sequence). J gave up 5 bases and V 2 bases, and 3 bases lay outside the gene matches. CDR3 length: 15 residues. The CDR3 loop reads CASSLMTSGGHEQYF. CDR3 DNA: TGTGCCAGCAGCTTAATGACTAGCGGGGGGCACGAGCAGTACTTC.

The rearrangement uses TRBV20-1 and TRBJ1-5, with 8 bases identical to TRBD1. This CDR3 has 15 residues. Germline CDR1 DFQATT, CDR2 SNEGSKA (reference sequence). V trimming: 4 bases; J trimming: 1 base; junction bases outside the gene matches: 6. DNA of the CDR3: TGCAGTGCTACCGGACAGGGTGTCAGCAATCAGCCCCAGCATTTT. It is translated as CSATGQGVSNQPQHF.

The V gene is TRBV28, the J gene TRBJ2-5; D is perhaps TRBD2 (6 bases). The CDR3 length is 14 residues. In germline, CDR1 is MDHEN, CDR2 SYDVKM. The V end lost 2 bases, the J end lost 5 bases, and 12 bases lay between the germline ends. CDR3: CASSLQGLWETQYF. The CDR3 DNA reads TGTGCCAGCAGTTTACAGGGACTGTGGGAGACCCAGTACTTC.

CDR3 DNA sequence: TGTGCCAGCAGTGAGAGGCAGCCCCAGCATTTT. It codes for CASSERQPQHF. V and J are TRBV28 and TRBJ1-5; D is ambiguous. The germline CDR1 and CDR2 sequences are MDHEN and SYDVKM. The CDR3 spans 11 residues. Trimming left V 5 bases short and J 7 bases short, with 6 bases between.

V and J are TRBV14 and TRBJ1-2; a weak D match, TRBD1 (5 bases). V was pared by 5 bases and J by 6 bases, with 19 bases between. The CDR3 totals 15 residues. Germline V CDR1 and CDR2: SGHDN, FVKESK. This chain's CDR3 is CASSSRFIQAHGYTF. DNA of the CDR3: TGTGCCAGCAGCTCCCGGTTTATACAGGCCCATGGCTACACCTTC.

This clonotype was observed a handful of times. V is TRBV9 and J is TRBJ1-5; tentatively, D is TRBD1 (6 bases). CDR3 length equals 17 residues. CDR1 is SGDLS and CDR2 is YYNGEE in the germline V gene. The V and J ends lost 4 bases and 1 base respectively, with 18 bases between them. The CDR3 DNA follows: TGTGCCAGCAGCCCGTCAGGGGAGACGTGGAGCAATCAGCCCCAGCATTTT. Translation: CASSPSGETWSNQPQHF.